The 21 T cell receptor beta chains listed next were all sequenced from one sample in a study of blood T cell repertoires in COVID-19. Here immunoSEQ multiplex PCR was the method, and the copy in TCRdb shows in-frame clones only, minus some. The sample lists about 150,000 clones, around 87% occurring once. Sequenced: peripheral blood. The receptors come from an older woman with active or convalescent COVID-19.

V gene TRBV10-2 combines with J gene TRBJ2-5, with 11 bases that match TRBD1. The CDR3 has 15 residues. Trimming cost V 6 bases and J 5 bases; bases outside gene matches: 8. The germline V gene has CDR1 WSHSY and CDR2 SAAADI. CDR3 DNA sequence: TGCGCCAGCAGAGAGGGGACAGGGGGAAGGGAGACCCAGTACTTC. Residues: CASREGTGGRETQYF.

This chain joins TRBV3-1 (or the pseudogene TRBV3-2) and TRBJ2-3; TRBD2 aligns across 8 bases. Germline V gene sequence: CDR1 LGHDT, CDR2 YNNKEL (reference sequence). The J segment lost 5 bases and the V segment lost 6 bases, leaving 10 bases of the junction unmatched. The CDR3 is 15 amino acids. Here the CDR3 reads CASRGLAGAGDTQYF. DNA of the CDR3: TGTGCCAGCAGGGGTCTAGCGGGCGCCGGAGATACGCAGTATTTT.

The V and J genes are TRBV11-2 and TRBJ1-5; no definite D call. Per germline, CDR1 SGHAT and CDR2 FQNNGV. V was trimmed by 5 bases and J by 2 bases, leaving 10 bases between them. The CDR3 is made up of 14 amino acids. Written as DNA, the CDR3 is TGTGCCAGCAGCAAGACACCCGGCAATCAGCCCCAGCATTTT. Translated, it gives CASSKTPGNQPQHF.

The rearrangement links TRBV29-1 to TRBJ1-6; tentative D call: TRBD1 (5 bases). This CDR3 has 18 residues. V gave up 3 bases and J gave up 0 bases, with 18 bases separating them. Germline loops: CDR1 SQVTM, CDR2 ANQGSEA. CDR3 DNA: TGCAGCGTTGAGGGGGGGGGATCACAGAGCTCCTATAATTCACCCCTCCACTTT. The encoded protein is CSVEGGGSQSSYNSPLHF.

The chain combines TRBV6-5 with TRBJ2-3; D is unclear. This CDR3 comprises 13 residues. Germline-derived CDR1 and CDR2 are MNHEY and SVGAGI. V lost 2 bases, J lost 6 bases, and 9 bases lay in between. The CDR3 DNA is TGTGCCAGCAGTTACGATTTTCGGGATACGCAGTATTTT. Its translation is CASSYDFRDTQYF.

This chain connects TRBV6-5 to TRBJ1-2, with TRBD1 matching 11 bases. With 2 bases clipped from V and 5 bases from J, the junction kept 1 base outside the gene matches. Germline lookup yields CDR1 MNHEY and CDR2 SVGAGI. This CDR3 has 14 residues. CDR3: CASSYGQGAYGYTF. The CDR3 coding sequence is TGTGCCAGCAGTTACGGACAGGGGGCTTATGGCTACACCTTC.

With regard to this clone: The junction departs from germline at one end; a sequencing error may be responsible. The gene calls are TRBV10-2 and TRBJ1-1; TRBD1 matches at 7 bases. The CDR3 sequence is 13 residues long. Germline-derived CDR1 and CDR2 are WSHSY and SAAADI. The CDR3 loop reads CASSRGLNAEAFF. As DNA, the CDR3 is TGCGCCAGCAGTAGGGGGCTGAACGCTGAAGCTTTCTTT.

This clone has more than one count but fewer than ten. The chain uses TRBV6-6 and TRBJ2-3; no clear D gene. Germline loops: CDR1 MNHNY, CDR2 SVGAGI (reference sequence). The CDR3 runs to 13 residues. V lost 4 bases and J 5 bases, leaving 10 bases between the germline ends. The CDR3 coding sequence is TGTGCCAGCAGTTCGCCTAGGCTAGATACGCAGTATTTT. It translates to CASSSPRLDTQYF.

The J gene is TRBJ2-3, the V gene TRBV9; 8 positions match TRBD2. The CDR3 is made up of 16 amino acids. V lost 0 bases and J lost 5; bases outside the gene matches: 8. Per germline, CDR1 SGDLS and CDR2 YYNGEE. As DNA, the CDR3 is TGTGCCAGCAGCGTAGAAGGTAGCGGGGTGGAAGATACGCAGTATTTT. As protein: CASSVEGSGVEDTQYF. Filled out from reference TRBV9 and TRBJ2-3, the complete variable domain reads DSGVTQTPKHLITATGQRVTLRCSPRSGDLSVYWYQQSLDQGLQFLIQYYNGEERAKGNILERFSAQQFPDLHSELNLSSLELGDSALYFCASSVEGSGVEDTQYFGPGTRLTVL.

The chain couples TRBV19 to TRBJ1-3, with D possibly matching TRBD1 (6 bases). The germline V gene encodes CDR1 LNHDA and CDR2 SQIVND (reference sequence). The CDR3 covers 16 residues. V lost 5 bases to trimming and J lost 4 bases, with 18 bases between them. The CDR3 coding sequence is TGTGCCAGTAGTGACCCCGCCGGGACAAAAGGAAACACCATATATTTT. It specifies CASSDPAGTKGNTIYF.

The chain recombines TRBV5-4 with TRBJ1-2, with TRBD1 matching 8 bases. The V gene's germline CDR1 is SGHNT and CDR2 YYREEE (reference sequence). V shed 3 bases and J 5 bases; nucleotides not matched to a gene: 9. There are 15 residues in the CDR3. The CDR3: CASSSADRVSYGYTF. CDR3 nucleotides: TGTGCCAGCAGCTCGGCGGACAGGGTTTCTTATGGCTACACCTTC.

This chain joins TRBV5-5 and TRBJ1-3, with D unresolved. The CDR3 is made up of 15 amino acids. V was clipped by 0 bases and J by 1 base, with 8 bases between them. Germline V gene sequence: CDR1 SGHKS, CDR2 YYEKEE (reference sequence). The CDR3 is CASSLETGSGNTIYF. CDR3 coding DNA: TGTGCCAGCAGCTTGGAAACCGGGTCTGGAAACACCATATATTTT. Full variable domain (rest looked up from reference TRBV5-5 and TRBJ1-3): DAGVTQSPTHLIKTRGQQVTLRCSPISGHKSVSWYQQVLGQGPQFIFQYYEKEERGRGNFPDRFSARQFPNYSSELNVNALLLGDSALYLCASSLETGSGNTIYFGEGSWLTVV.

The chain recombines TRBV4-1 with TRBJ1-3; D perhaps matches TRBD1 (5 bases). Germline lookup yields CDR1 MGHRA and CDR2 YSYEKL. Trimming removed 2 bases from V and 0 bases from J, with 17 bases in between. This CDR3 is built from 18 residues. CDR3 coding DNA: TGCGCCAGCAGCCAACCTTACAGGCAACGTGGCTCTGGAAACACCATATATTTT. Translated: CASSQPYRQRGSGNTIYF.

This chain uses TRBV4-3 with TRBJ1-1; no clear D. Trimming stripped 1 base from V and 0 bases from J, with 3 bases between. Per germline, CDR1 LGHNA and CDR2 YSLEER. The CDR3 length is 13 residues. CDR3 protein: CASSQGVNTEAFF. DNA of the CDR3: TGCGCCAGCAGCCAAGGAGTGAACACTGAAGCTTTCTTT.

On this clone itself: The sample carries other DNA sequences with the same CDR3. The rearrangement uses TRBV6-6 and TRBJ1-5, with no clear D. The germline V and J ends were trimmed by 2 bases and 1 base, with 6 bases remaining between them. This CDR3 spans 14 amino acids. Germline-derived CDR1 and CDR2 are MNHNY and SVGAGI (reference sequence). The CDR3, as DNA: TGTGCCAGCAGTTACCCTGAGAGCAATCAGCCCCAGCATTTT. It encodes CASSYPESNQPQHF.

The chain links TRBV10-3 to TRBJ1-1, with 8 bases that match TRBD1. The V segment lost 6 bases and the J segment 0 bases; nucleotides outside the gene matches: 3. Germline CDR1 ENHRY, CDR2 SYGVKD. The CDR3 is 14 residues long. The DNA of the CDR3 is TGTGCCATCAGGAGGACAGGGCTGAACACTGAAGCTTTCTTT. This codes for CAIRRTGLNTEAFF.

The V call is TRBV4-3, the J call TRBJ2-4, with a weak D call TRBD2 (6 bases). Germline CDR1 reads LGHNA; CDR2 reads YSLEER. Trimming pared 1 base from V and 1 base from J, leaving 11 bases between. This CDR3 is built from 16 residues. CDR3 sequence (DNA): TGCGCCAGCAGCCAAGGGGACCGGGGGGCCAAAAACATTCAGTACTTC. Translating it yields CASSQGDRGAKNIQYF.

The gene calls are TRBV2 and TRBJ2-2; 7 bases align to TRBD1. The CDR3 contains 14 residues. V lost 3 bases and J lost 6; bases outside the gene matches: 4. CDR1 SNHLY and CDR2 FYNNEI come from the germline V gene. The CDR3 DNA reads TGTGCCAGCAGTGACAACAGGGGAGCCGGGGAGCTGTTTTTT. This sequence encodes CASSDNRGAGELFF.

This clone has a single count. The sample has other DNA sequences that encode this CDR3 too. J is TRBJ2-5 and V is TRBV7-9, with TRBD2 matching 7 bases. Per the germline V gene, CDR1 is SEHNR and CDR2 is FQNEAQ (reference sequence). Germline trimming cut 0 bases from V and 5 bases from J; bases unmatched to any gene: 0. This CDR3 is 13 amino acids long. CDR3 coding DNA: TGTGCCAGCAGCTTAGCGGGAGGGGAGACCCAGTACTTC. It encodes CASSLAGGETQYF.

CDR3 protein: CASSLDPGGLNYGYTF. CDR3 in DNA: TGTGCCAGCAGCTTAGATCCCGGGGGGCTCAACTATGGCTACACCTTC. The gene calls are TRBV11-2 and TRBJ1-2; a weak D match, TRBD1 (6 bases). The germline gives CDR1 SGHAT, CDR2 FQNNGV. V lost 0 bases, J lost 2 bases, and 13 bases lay in between. The CDR3 is 16 amino acids.

This chain links TRBV3-1 (or the pseudogene TRBV3-2) with TRBJ1-6, with D possibly being TRBD1 (6 bases). Per germline, CDR1 LGHDT and CDR2 YNNKEL (reference sequence). The CDR3 length is 14 residues. The V end lost 4 bases, the J end lost 11 bases, and 15 bases lay between the germline ends. This CDR3 is CASSLDARGTPLHF. In nucleotides, the CDR3 is TGTGCCAGCAGCCTGGATGCCAGGGGAACACCCCTCCACTTT.